The T cell receptor beta chain under discussion was sequenced for a study of blood T cell repertoires in COVID-19. V was trimmed by 3 bases and J by 6 bases, leaving 9 bases between them. CDR3 size: 13 residues. Per germline, CDR1 SGHAT and CDR2 FQNNGV. Clones were sequenced by immunoSEQ multiplex PCR, and TCRdb holds only the in-frame ones, with some missing. The data contain more than 250,000 clones, approximately 85% of them seen just once; the ten biggest clones take up 1.5% to 2%. The J gene is TRBJ2-1, the V gene TRBV11-2; perhaps TRBD2 as D (5 bases). This sequence was found in a woman between 50 and 59 years old with acute or convalescent COVID-19. The sequenced sample was peripheral blood. CDR3 protein: CASSFFGVNEQFF. Written as DNA, the CDR3 is TGTGCCAGCAGCTTTTTCGGGGTCAATGAGCAGTTCTTC.